Sequencing of this T cell receptor (beta chain) was carried out in a study of T cell responses to AZD1222 COVID-19 vaccine. Findings of the study overall: The donor cohort was predominantly white British with a female majority, and clonal diversity may have been underestimated. Reportedly, close to half of spike-specific TCRs are directed against unmutated variant regions.

Germline assignment: CDR1 DFQATT and CDR2 SNEGSKA (reference sequence). The CDR3 is 11 amino acids. V dropped 6 bases and J dropped 5 bases, with 10 bases sitting between them. As regards this clone: Its cognate antigen is unknown.

Here immunoSEQ multiplex PCR was the method, and the copy in TCRdb shows in-frame clones only, minus some. The table has 160,000 or so clones, about 91% seen once. The source was peripheral blood, collected 28 days after the second AZD1222 dose. The rearrangement links TRBV20-1 to TRBJ1-1, with D maybe TRBD1 (6 bases). The TCR comes from an adult who received the AZD1222 COVID-19 vaccine. In DNA form, the CDR3 reads TGCAGTGCGGACGGACAGACTGAAGCTTTCTTT. This sequence encodes CSADGQTEAFF.